The 20 T cell receptor beta chains given below trace back to one sample, sequenced in a study of cytomegalovirus exposure and HLA in healthy donors (dated 2017 in TCRdb). Library preparation employed the immunoSEQ multiplex PCR assay. The table was pulled from immuneACCESS by TCRdb, which kept in-frame rearrangements only. Such tables lose some clones; where checked, under half of the loss comes from unresolved V genes, and the rest has no known cause. The sample data list some 110,000 clones, and about 88% of these were observed just once. Of the sample, about 4.3% is held by the ten largest clones. Sequencing input: PBMCs. The receptor set was obtained from a man younger than 35 in good health and CMV-seropositive.

The V and J genes are TRBV19 and TRBJ2-7; a weak D match, TRBD1 (6 bases). The CDR3 is 15 residues long. The germline V and J ends were trimmed by 1 base and 6 bases, with 16 bases remaining between them. Germline CDR1 is LNHDA and CDR2 is SQIVND (reference sequence). The CDR3 DNA is TGTGCCAGTAGTATAGCAGGGCCGTCAGGGGTCGAGCAGTACTTC. Amino acid sequence: CASSIAGPSGVEQYF.

This clone was observed a few times. CDR3 sequence reads: CAAERGEAYNEQFF. The CDR3 region has the DNA TGTGCCGCCGAGCGGGGCGAAGCCTACAATGAGCAGTTCTTC. V gene TRBV6-1 combines with J gene TRBJ2-1; 7 nucleotides align to TRBD2. V shed 11 bases and J 2 bases; nucleotides not matched to a gene: 9. The CDR3 is made up of 14 amino acids. The germline CDR1 and CDR2 sequences are MNHNS and SASEGT.

This chain connects TRBV29-1 to TRBJ2-2, with TRBD2 identical over 12 bases. This CDR3 has 13 amino acids. V trimming: 6 bases; J trimming: 7 bases; junction bases outside the gene matches: 3. Germline lookup yields CDR1 SQVTM and CDR2 ANQGSEA. The DNA for the CDR3 is TGCAGCGTGAAGACTAGCGGGGGCGGGGAGCTGTTTTTT. Its protein is CSVKTSGGGELFF.

This chain uses TRBV5-1 with TRBJ2-7; 8 positions agree with TRBD1. Germline CDR1 reads SGHRS; CDR2 reads YFSETQ. CDR3 length: 14 amino acids. The V and J ends lost 2 bases and 4 bases, in that order; junction bases with no gene match: 5. This CDR3 reads CASSFTGGDYEQYF. DNA for the CDR3: TGCGCCAGCAGCTTTACAGGGGGAGATTACGAGCAGTACTTC.

The chain uses TRBV4-3 and TRBJ2-1; the match to TRBD2 covers 9 bases. V was pared by 3 bases and J by 1 base, with 4 bases of the junction left unmatched. Germline CDR1 and CDR2: LGHNA and YSLEER. This CDR3 comprises 16 residues. The CDR3 loop is CASSHQAGGSYNEQFF. DNA for the CDR3: TGCGCCAGCAGCCATCAGGCGGGGGGGTCCTACAATGAGCAGTTCTTC.

J is TRBJ1-5 and V is TRBV18; 11 nucleotides agree with TRBD1. The CDR3 covers 18 residues. Trimming cost V 0 bases and J 0 bases; bases outside gene matches: 4. Germline CDR1 and CDR2: KGHSH and LQKENI. This CDR3 is CASSPPGQGVSSNQPQHF. The CDR3 DNA sequence: TGTGCCAGCTCACCACCGGGACAGGGGGTTTCTAGCAATCAGCCCCAGCATTTT.

The J gene is TRBJ2-1, the V gene TRBV5-1, with D uncertain. The germline V and J ends were trimmed by 5 bases and 7 bases, with 7 bases remaining between them. CDR1 and CDR2 from the germline V gene are SGHRS and YFSETQ. The CDR3 covers 11 residues. As DNA, the CDR3 is TGCGCCAGCAGGAGTGTTAATGAGCAGTTCTTC. It translates to CASRSVNEQFF.

The chain recombines TRBV10-3 with TRBJ1-5, with unresolved D. Trimming took off 8 bases at V and 0 bases at J, with 8 bases between the two ends. Germline assignment: CDR1 ENHRY and CDR2 SYGVKD. The CDR3 spans 13 residues. The CDR3 DNA is TGTGCCATCGGAGTTGATAGCAATCAGCCCCAGCATTTT. Encoded protein: CAIGVDSNQPQHF.

This clone was found a few times. The J gene is TRBJ2-7, the V gene TRBV27; a weak D match, TRBD1 (6 bases). V gave up 3 bases and J gave up 2 bases, with 11 bases separating them. This CDR3 has 14 amino acids. CDR1 is MNHEY, CDR2 SMNVEV, per germline (reference sequence). CDR3 in amino acids: CASSLLDSPYEQYF. The CDR3 DNA sequence: TGTGCCAGCAGTTTGTTGGACAGCCCCTACGAGCAGTACTTC.

This chain uses TRBV10-3 with TRBJ2-3; TRBD1 agrees at 7 bases. CDR1 ENHRY and CDR2 SYGVKD come from the germline V gene. This CDR3 comprises 15 residues. Losses at the gene ends were 0 bases for V and 5 bases for J; bases not matched to a gene: 5. Written as DNA, the CDR3 is TGTGCCATCAGTGAGTCGAGGACAGGTAAAGATACGCAGTATTTT. Translation: CAISESRTGKDTQYF.

This chain joins TRBV5-1 and TRBJ2-7; TRBD1 might be the D (5 bases). The CDR3 sequence is 16 residues long. V was shortened by 3 bases and J by 2 bases, with 18 bases between the two germline ends. Per germline, CDR1 SGHRS and CDR2 YFSETQ. CDR3 nucleotide sequence: TGCGCCAGCAGCTCTGAGACAGCCACAGTCGCCTACGAGCAGTACTTC. Protein sequence: CASSSETATVAYEQYF.

This clone was detected only once. The rearrangement uses TRBV4-3 and TRBJ2-5; a possible D gene is TRBD1 (6 bases). V lost 0 bases, J lost 3 bases, and 14 bases lay in between. Germline V CDR1 and CDR2: LGHNA, YSLEER. The CDR3 sequence is 16 residues long. CDR3 in amino acids: CASSQDRVAGEETQYF. The CDR3 nucleotides read TGCGCCAGCAGCCAAGATAGGGTGGCAGGGGAAGAGACCCAGTACTTC.

The chain couples TRBV12-5 to TRBJ2-5; a weak D match, TRBD2 (6 bases). V was trimmed by 7 bases and J by 2 bases, leaving 17 bases between them. Germline V gives CDR1 LGHNT, CDR2 FRNRAP. The CDR3 is made up of 15 amino acids. DNA of the CDR3: TGTGCTAGTGCCTGGGGTGGGGGACTTCAAGAGACCCAGTACTTC. It specifies CASAWGGGLQETQYF.

The chain carries TRBV7-8 and TRBJ1-3; D call uncertain. Germline V CDR1 and CDR2: SGHVS, FQNEAQ. Trimming left V 4 bases short and J 4 bases short, with 11 bases between. CDR3 size: 14 residues. The CDR3 nucleotides are TGTGCCAGCAGCTCAACAATACAGGGAAACACCATATATTTT. It yields the protein CASSSTIQGNTIYF. The full variable domain, completed using reference TRBV7-8 and TRBJ1-3, is GAGVSQSPRYKVAKRGQDVALRCDPISGHVSLFWYQQALGQGPEFLTYFQNEAQLDKSGLPSDRFFAERPEGSVSTLKIQRTQQEDSAVYLCASSSTIQGNTIYFGEGSWLTVV.

The rearrangement links TRBV11-2 to TRBJ2-3; D uncertain. This CDR3 comprises 15 residues. Germline V CDR1 and CDR2: SGHAT, FQNNGV. With 5 bases removed from V and 2 bases from J, the gap between germline ends came to 14 bases. The CDR3 region has the DNA TGTGCCAGCAGCATGGTTAGAACCCACACAGATACGCAGTATTTT. It specifies CASSMVRTHTDTQYF.

The J gene is TRBJ2-1, the V gene TRBV2; 10 positions match TRBD2. The CDR3 totals 15 residues. Looked up from germline, CDR1 is SNHLY and CDR2 is FYNNEI. The ends lost 9 bases at V and 5 bases at J; junction bases unmatched: 10. The CDR3 loop reads CASERGTSADNEQFF. DNA for the CDR3: TGTGCCAGTGAGAGGGGGACTAGCGCCGACAATGAGCAGTTCTTC.

J is TRBJ1-5 and V is TRBV28; 7 nucleotides agree with TRBD1. The V and J ends lost 7 bases and 4 bases, in that order; junction bases with no gene match: 4. Germline values: CDR1 MDHEN, CDR2 SYDVKM. The CDR3 is 13 amino acids. CDR3 coding DNA: TGTGCCAGCAACCGGACAGGAAATCAGCCCCAGCATTTT. Encoded protein: CASNRTGNQPQHF.

The chain carries TRBV6-1 and TRBJ1-5; D unresolved. CDR1 and CDR2 from the germline V gene are MNHNS and SASEGT. The CDR3 sequence is 16 residues long. V lost 1 base and J 7 bases, leaving 17 bases between the germline ends. CDR3 protein: CASSEGAGSRRQPQHF. CDR3 DNA: TGTGCCAGCAGTGAAGGGGCAGGCTCAAGGAGGCAGCCCCAGCATTTT.

V is TRBV27 and J is TRBJ2-5, with D possibly being TRBD1 (5 bases). Trimming removed 2 bases from V and 11 bases from J, with 12 bases in between. The CDR3 has 12 residues. Per germline, CDR1 MNHEY and CDR2 SMNVEV (reference sequence). This CDR3 reads CASSLRGREQYF. The CDR3 DNA follows: TGTGCCAGCAGTTTAAGGGGTAGAGAGCAGTACTTC.

This chain uses TRBV29-1 with TRBJ2-1; D not certain. Trimming took 3 bases from V and 7 from J, leaving 13 bases between them. This CDR3 is 13 amino acids long. Germline V gene sequence: CDR1 SQVTM, CDR2 ANQGSEA. The CDR3 reads CSVDSTRFNEQFF. CDR3 sequence (DNA): TGCAGCGTTGATAGCACGCGGTTTAATGAGCAGTTCTTC.